One sample yielded the 28 T cell receptor beta chains listed below, sequenced in a study of cytomegalovirus exposure and HLA in healthy donors. This PCR relied on a set of 60 Vbeta primers and 13 Jbeta primers. Measured with immunoSEQ multiplex PCR; TCRdb has only the in-frame clones, and not every one. The sample includes 150,000 to 200,000 clones, 75% of them seen just once. The sample comprised PBMCs. These receptors were taken from a female donor in good health and CMV-seronegative.

The chain recombines TRBV11-1 with TRBJ1-1; 8 nucleotides match TRBD1. This CDR3 region has 15 residues. Germline V gene data show CDR1 as SGHAT and CDR2 as FQDESV (reference sequence). The J segment lost 6 bases and the V segment lost 4 bases, leaving 10 bases of the junction unmatched. This chain's CDR3 is CASSSMTGVRAEAFF. For the CDR3, the DNA is TGTGCCAGCAGCTCCATGACAGGGGTCAGGGCTGAAGCTTTCTTT.

The rearrangement uses TRBV4-2 and TRBJ2-3, with a weak D call TRBD1 (6 bases). V gave up 2 bases and J gave up 4 bases, with 22 bases separating them. CDR1 is LGHNA and CDR2 is YNFKEQ in the germline V gene. The CDR3 is 18 amino acids. The CDR3 DNA is TGTGCCAGCAGCCAACGCAGGGACATGGAGTTAGTGGCAGATACGCAGTATTTT. Encoded protein: CASSQRRDMELVADTQYF.

In its sample, this clone was seen a few times. The chain recombines TRBV28 with TRBJ2-6; 8 nucleotides agree with TRBD2. This CDR3 has 17 residues. Trimming removed 4 bases from V and 2 bases from J; junction bases left unmatched: 7. The germline CDR1 and CDR2 sequences are MDHEN and SYDVKM. The CDR3 DNA sequence: TGTGCCAGCAGTTCTGGGGCGGGGGGTACTGGGGCCAACGTCCTGACTTTC. It translates to CASSSGAGGTGANVLTF.

The rearrangement joins TRBV11-3 to TRBJ2-1; maybe TRBD2 (5 bases). Germline lookup yields CDR1 SGHNT and CDR2 YENEEA. V dropped 5 bases and J dropped 9 bases, with 14 bases sitting between them. This CDR3 spans 13 amino acids. This CDR3 reads CASSPTQAGEQFF. DNA of the CDR3: TGTGCCAGCAGCCCAACCCAGGCGGGTGAGCAGTTCTTC.

The genes are TRBV21-1 and TRBJ1-5; the tabulated D call, TRBD1, remains unverified against the DNA. TRBV21-1 represents a pseudogene. The CDR3 consists of 16 residues. The CDR3 region has the DNA TGTGCCAGCAGCGCCGGCCCGACAGGGGGCGAGGGGCCCCAGCATTTT. It specifies CASSAGPTGGEGPQHF.

J is TRBJ1-5 and V is TRBV5-1; TRBD1 aligns across 7 bases. Trimming took 0 bases from V and 7 from J; bases not matched to a gene: 1. This CDR3 contains 13 residues. Germline CDR1 is SGHRS and CDR2 is YFSETQ. CDR3 loop: CASSLEGGQPQHF. In DNA, the CDR3 is TGCGCCAGCAGCTTGGAAGGGGGCCAGCCCCAGCATTTT.

This chain uses TRBV2 with TRBJ2-5; TRBD1 matches 10 bases. Matching the DNA end better, TRBJ2-7 makes the J call doubtful. Germline CDR1 is SNHLY and CDR2 is FYNNEI. This CDR3 has 12 amino acids. CDR3 residues: CASGQGVGEQYF. In DNA form, the CDR3 reads TGTGCCAGCGGACAGGGGGTAGGCGAGCAGTACTTC.

This chain joins TRBV28 and TRBJ2-5, with 7 bases aligning to TRBD1. Judging by the DNA end, TRBJ2-7 fits better; the J call may be wrong. The CDR3 runs to 13 residues. CDR1 and CDR2 (germline): MDHEN, SYDVKM. The CDR3: CAVEDRPDYEQYF. The CDR3 DNA reads TGTGCCGTTGAGGACAGGCCTGACTACGAGCAGTACTTC.

This clone showed up just a few times. V is TRBV28 and J is TRBJ1-1; D is possibly TRBD1 (5 bases). The CDR3 length is 14 residues. CDR1 and CDR2 from the germline V gene are MDHEN and SYDVKM. V lost 2 bases and J 10 bases, leaving 17 bases between the germline ends. CDR3 DNA sequence: TGTGCCAGCAGTTTAACTTTGGCCCGGGGGGGAGCTTTCTTT. Translation: CASSLTLARGGAFF.

The J gene is TRBJ2-5, the V gene TRBV19; TRBD2 agrees at 7 bases. Unmatched junction bases numbered 5, after V lost 2 bases and J lost 2 bases. The CDR3 sequence is 15 residues long. The germline CDR1 and CDR2 sequences are LNHDA and SQIVND (reference sequence). The CDR3 is CASSINGGGQETQYF. In nucleotides, the CDR3 is TGTGCCAGTAGTATAAACGGCGGGGGACAAGAGACCCAGTACTTC.

This sequence joins TRBV4-3 and TRBJ1-4; D remains ambiguous. CDR1 LGHNA and CDR2 YSLEER come from the germline V gene. Deletions cut 0 bases from V and 8 bases from J, with 13 bases between. This CDR3 has 15 residues. The CDR3 loop reads CASSQDAAEDEKLFF. CDR3 bases: TGCGCCAGCAGCCAAGATGCAGCGGAGGACGAAAAACTGTTTTTT.

V usage is TRBV27 and J usage is TRBJ1-3, with unresolved D. Germline lookup yields CDR1 MNHEY and CDR2 SMNVEV (reference sequence). The V gene lost 7 bases and the J gene lost 2 bases, with 15 bases spanning the gap. CDR3 length equals 15 residues. CDR3: CASIQSPGTGNTIYF. The CDR3 DNA is TGTGCCAGCATACAGTCCCCGGGGACTGGAAACACCATATATTTT.

The rearrangement joins TRBV11-2 to TRBJ1-1, with 8 positions matching TRBD1. Germline values: CDR1 SGHAT, CDR2 FQNNGV. With 2 bases clipped from V and 11 bases from J, the junction kept 10 bases outside the gene matches. The CDR3 extends over 14 amino acids. CDR3 in amino acids: CASSLRDRREGAFF. The CDR3 coding sequence is TGTGCCAGCAGCTTAAGGGACAGGAGGGAAGGGGCTTTCTTT.

This clone occurred once. This rearrangement joins TRBV7-3 to TRBJ2-3, with unresolved D. Per germline, CDR1 SGHTA and CDR2 FQGTGA. Trimming took off 0 bases at V and 1 base at J, with 11 bases between the two ends. The CDR3 has 16 amino acids. DNA for the CDR3: TGTGCCAGCAGCTTAACAGTAGGAGTGCGCACAGATACGCAGTATTTT. It encodes CASSLTVGVRTDTQYF.

The J gene is TRBJ2-7, the V gene TRBV6-5, with D possibly being TRBD1 (5 bases). CDR1 and CDR2 from the germline V gene are MNHEY and SVGAGI. V lost 6 bases, J lost 4 bases, and 10 bases lay in between. CDR3 length: 12 residues. CDR3: CASSRDRYEQYF. In nucleotides, the CDR3 is TGTGCCAGCAGCCGCGACAGATACGAGCAGTACTTC.

This clone occurred a few times. CDR3: CASSRTSGRGIGETQYF. CDR3 nucleotides: TGCGCCAGCAGCCGGACTAGCGGGAGGGGGATCGGAGAGACCCAGTACTTC. The chain links TRBV5-1 to TRBJ2-5, with 15 bases identical to TRBD2. This CDR3 is 17 amino acids long. The germline CDR1 and CDR2 sequences are SGHRS and YFSETQ. J gave up 4 bases and V 4 bases, and 8 bases lay outside the gene matches.

The chain is built from TRBV27 and TRBJ2-7; D not certain. V was pared by 0 bases and J by 3 bases, with 12 bases between. This CDR3 spans 15 amino acids. CDR1 and CDR2 (germline): MNHEY, SMNVEV (reference sequence). CDR3 residues: CASSLSGFRNYEQYF. The DNA of the CDR3 is TGTGCCAGCAGTTTATCTGGTTTCAGGAACTACGAGCAGTACTTC.

The genes are TRBV4-2 and TRBJ1-2, with D perhaps TRBD1 (5 bases). Germline lookup yields CDR1 LGHNA and CDR2 YNFKEQ. Trimming shortened V by 1 base and J by 5 bases, and 11 bases separated the two germline ends. The CDR3 is 14 amino acids. For the CDR3, the DNA is TGTGCCAGCAGCCAAGGTGGGGCGTCTTATGGCTACACCTTC. The encoded protein is CASSQGGASYGYTF.

The V call is TRBV5-8, the J call TRBJ2-5; perhaps TRBD2 as D (6 bases). With 1 base removed from V and 4 bases from J, the gap between germline ends came to 8 bases. There are 13 residues in the CDR3. In germline, CDR1 is SGHTS, CDR2 YDEGEE. The CDR3 is CASSLFGGETQYF. CDR3 DNA: TGTGCCAGCAGCTTGTTCGGGGGAGAGACCCAGTACTTC.

The gene calls are TRBV7-9 and TRBJ2-7; the D gene is possibly TRBD1 (6 bases). V gave up 8 bases and J gave up 3 bases, with 23 bases separating them. In germline, CDR1 is SEHNR, CDR2 FQNEAQ (reference sequence). This CDR3 has 16 residues. For the CDR3, the DNA is TGTGCCAGCCCCCAGGGGTTTAAGACACAACTCTACGAGCAGTACTTC. Translated, it gives CASPQGFKTQLYEQYF. The whole variable domain, remainder taken from reference TRBV7-9 and TRBJ2-7, is DTGVSQNPRHKITKRGQNVTFRCDPISEHNRLYWYRQTLGQGPEFLTYFQNEAQLEKSRLLSDRFSAERPKGSFSTLEIQRTEQGDSAMYLCASPQGFKTQLYEQYFGPGTRLTVT.

The chain couples TRBV4-1 to TRBJ1-2; D ambiguous. Germline CDR1 is MGHRA and CDR2 is YSYEKL. Trimming pared 1 base from V and 4 bases from J, leaving 13 bases between. The CDR3 length is 15 residues. In DNA, the CDR3 is TGCGCCAGCAGCCAAGTTGTGGGCCTGAGCTATGGCTACACCTTC. This gives the protein CASSQVVGLSYGYTF.

This sequence joins TRBV6-5 and TRBJ2-7, with 8 bases fitting TRBD1. The germline CDR1 and CDR2 sequences are MNHEY and SVGAGI. CDR3 size: 16 residues. The trim removed 0 bases at V and 2 bases at J, leaving 6 bases unmatched. CDR3 DNA sequence: TGTGCCAGCAGTTACTCGACAGGGGCACTACCCTACGAGCAGTACTTC. Encoded protein: CASSYSTGALPYEQYF.

V gene TRBV30 combines with J gene TRBJ1-5, with D perhaps TRBD1 (5 bases). The CDR3 spans 13 residues. Trimming removed 0 bases from V and 3 bases from J, with 6 bases in between. Germline V gene data show CDR1 as GTSNPN and CDR2 as SVGIG (reference sequence). In DNA form, the CDR3 reads TGTGCCTGGAGTGTGGACACCAATCAGCCCCAGCATTTT. It translates to CAWSVDTNQPQHF.

On this clone: A junction end diverges from the germline sequence, so it may reflect a read error. V is TRBV15 and J is TRBJ2-3, with 10 bases aligning to TRBD2. CDR1 and CDR2 (germline): LNHNV, YYDKDF (reference sequence). This CDR3 contains 16 residues. CDR3 coding DNA: TGTACCACCAGCAAAACTAGCGGGGCCCACACAGATACGCAGTATTTT. Translated: CTTSKTSGAHTDTQYF.

The gene calls are TRBV7-9 and TRBJ2-7; possible D gene TRBD2, 6 bases. Germline CDR1 reads SEHNR; CDR2 reads FQNEAQ (reference sequence). Trimming removed 1 base at V and 7 bases at J, with 14 bases between. CDR3 length: 14 residues. CDR3 in DNA: TGTGCCAGCAGCTTAGGCGCCCCCGGGGGAGAGCAGTACTTC. Its translation is CASSLGAPGGEQYF. Using reference TRBV7-9 and TRBJ2-7 for the parts outside the CDR3, the full variable domain is DTGVSQNPRHKITKRGQNVTFRCDPISEHNRLYWYRQTLGQGPEFLTYFQNEAQLEKSRLLSDRFSAERPKGSFSTLEIQRTEQGDSAMYLCASSLGAPGGEQYFGPGTRLTVT.

V is TRBV11-3 and J is TRBJ2-5; TRBD2 aligns across 8 bases. V was clipped by 1 base and J by 11 bases; unmatched bases: 3. Germline V gene data show CDR1 as SGHNT and CDR2 as YENEEA. This CDR3 spans 12 amino acids. The CDR3 loop is CASSLGSGGQYF. Written as DNA, the CDR3 is TGTGCCAGCAGCTTAGGATCGGGGGGGCAGTACTTC.

This clone was counted a single time. This rearrangement joins TRBV19 to TRBJ2-2; 8 bases are a match to TRBD1. This CDR3 is built from 14 residues. Looked up from germline, CDR1 is LNHDA and CDR2 is SQIVND (reference sequence). Trimming at V came to 4 bases and at J to 5 bases, leaving 3 bases not matched to a gene. The CDR3 nucleotides read TGTGCCAGTAGTAGGACAGGGAGGACCGGGGAGCTGTTTTTT. This codes for CASSRTGRTGELFF. Full variable domain (remainder filled in from reference TRBV19 and TRBJ2-2): DGGITQSPKYLFRKEGQNVTLSCEQNLNHDAMYWYRQDPGQGLRLIYYSQIVNDFQKGDIAEGYSVSREKKESFPLTVTSAQKNPTAFYLCASSRTGRTGELFFGEGSRLTVL.

The V and J genes are TRBV25-1 and TRBJ2-3, with 10 bases fitting TRBD2. Germline CDR1 is MGHDK and CDR2 is SYGVNS. CDR3 size: 15 residues. V gave up 11 bases and J gave up 4 bases; unmatched junction bases: 12. This CDR3 is CAPVQRGGRADTQYF. The CDR3 region has the DNA TGTGCCCCGGTCCAGCGGGGGGGAAGGGCAGATACGCAGTATTTT.